This is a list of T cell receptor beta chains from one sample in a study of blood T cells in healthy people across ages. From the 5' RACE reads, TCRdb called clonotypes with MiXCR, one entry per CDR3 protein. The sample lists around 820,000 distinct CDR3 sequences, roughly 25% occurring once. The same specimen was also included in a second study, on T cells of mothers and their children.

The sample was blood. The origin of the receptors is a boy younger than 18 in good health. CDR3s include the opening cysteine and the closing phenylalanine or tryptophan. D genes are given only for firm matches. Not all rows give a size; the values are once, few, many and, for expanded clones, a class.

cdr3_nt cdr3_aa d_call v_call clone_size j_call
TGTGCCACCGGGACACCGGGCGGGGAGCAGTACTTC CATGTPGGEQYF - TRBV24-1 - TRBJ2-7
TGTGCCAGCAGGGCGACTGCTTCTGGAAACACCATATATTTT CASRATASGNTIYF - TRBV6-5 - TRBJ1-3
TGTGCCAGCAGTTTATCATGGGGCGGGGGAGATCCCTATGGCTACACCTTC CASSLSWGGGDPYGYTF - TRBV27 - TRBJ1-2
TGTGCCAGCAGTTCCCGAAAGCGCGCAATCCAAGAGACCCAGTACTTC CASSSRKRAIQETQYF - TRBV28 few TRBJ2-5
TGTGCCACCAGTTACAGGGAGCACTACGAGCAGTACTTC CATSYREHYEQYF - TRBV27 - TRBJ2-7
TGTGCCACCAGCAGGGAGTCTGGGGCCAACGTCCTGACTTTC CATSRESGANVLTF - TRBV15 - TRBJ2-6
TGCGCCACCGCAAAGGGAGCGGCGAACACCGGGGAGCTGTTTTTT CATAKGAANTGELFF - TRBV5-1 - TRBJ2-2
TGTGCCAGCAGTTCCCTCGACAGGGACACCGGGGAGCTGTTTTTT CASSSLDRDTGELFF TRBD1 TRBV6-2/TRBV6-3 - TRBJ2-2
TGTTCCAGCAATTCGCTTTACAATGAGCAGTTCTTC CSSNSLYNEQFF - TRBV9 - TRBJ2-1
TGTGCCAGCAGTACCGGACAGGGGAGGAGCACTGAAGCTTTCTTT CASSTGQGRSTEAFF TRBD1 TRBV6-2/TRBV6-3 few TRBJ1-1
TGTGCCAGCAGACCTGACGGTAGCAATCAGCCCCAGCATTTT CASRPDGSNQPQHF - TRBV6-2/TRBV6-3 - TRBJ1-5
TGTGCCAGCAGTCCCGTCGGAGCGAGGGGTGCAGATACGCAGTATTTT CASSPVGARGADTQYF - TRBV12-3/TRBV12-4 - TRBJ2-3
TGTGCCAGCAGCTTTGCACCGCACTATGGCTACACCTTC CASSFAPHYGYTF - TRBV7-2 - TRBJ1-2
TGTGCCAGCAGCATCCGTAGCCCTGGACTGCTACAAGAGACCCAGTACTTC CASSIRSPGLLQETQYF - TRBV7-6 few TRBJ2-5
TGTGCCAGCAGTCCGTACATAGAGCAGTACTTC CASSPYIEQYF - TRBV28 few TRBJ2-5
TGTGCCAGCAGTTGGGACGGGGGAGCCACTGAAGCTTTCTTT CASSWDGGATEAFF - TRBV12-3/TRBV12-4 few TRBJ1-1
TGTGCCAGCGCGACAAGCAATCAGCCCCAGCATTTT CASATSNQPQHF - TRBV28 few TRBJ1-5
TGTGCCAGCAGCCAAGCAGGGGGTGTGCCACAAGAGACCCAGTACTTC CASSQAGGVPQETQYF TRBD1 TRBV4-2 - TRBJ2-5
TGTGCCAGCAGTTGGGGGGAAGGGGATGGCTACACCTTC CASSWGEGDGYTF - TRBV12-3/TRBV12-4 few TRBJ1-2
TGCGCCAGCAGCCATCGACAGTCAACTAATGAAAAACTGTTTTTT CASSHRQSTNEKLFF - TRBV4-1 few TRBJ1-4
TGTGCCAGCAGCTTAGGATCGGCAGAGCACAATGGCTACACCTTC CASSLGSAEHNGYTF - TRBV7-9 - TRBJ1-2
TGTGCCAGCAGTAAGGGCTACGAGCAGTACTTC CASSKGYEQYF - TRBV28 few TRBJ2-7
TGCGCCAGCAGCCAAGAAGGACAGTTGAACACTGAAGCTTTCTTT CASSQEGQLNTEAFF - TRBV4-1 - TRBJ1-1
TGTGCCAACAGTGAAGGACTAGCGGGAGTGGATACGCAGTATTTT CANSEGLAGVDTQYF TRBD2 TRBV6-4 few TRBJ2-3
TGTGCCAGCACCCCGCGGGGATCGAACACTGAAGCTTTCTTT CASTPRGSNTEAFF - TRBV7-2 few TRBJ1-1
TGTGCCAGCAGTTACCAGGCCTGGACAGATACGCAGTATTTT CASSYQAWTDTQYF - TRBV27 - TRBJ2-3
TGTGCCAGCAGTGAAGGGGGACTAGCGTCCGGGGAGCTGTTTTTT CASSEGGLASGELFF TRBD2 TRBV6-1 - TRBJ2-2
TGTGCCAGCAGACCAGGGGGAAGCACCGGGGAGCTGTTTTTT CASRPGGSTGELFF TRBD1 TRBV12-3/TRBV12-4 - TRBJ2-2
TGCAGTGCTCCCTTCCCTATAGTGGGGGGCACAGATACGCAGTATTTT CSAPFPIVGGTDTQYF - TRBV20-1 - TRBJ2-3
TGCAGCGTTGAACTCCAGGGGGAACCAGGTGAAAAACTGTTTTTT CSVELQGEPGEKLFF TRBD1 TRBV29-1 - TRBJ1-4
TGTGCCAGCAGCTCGAGGACAGGGTCCCCTTACAATGAGCAGTTCTTC CASSSRTGSPYNEQFF TRBD1 TRBV5-4 - TRBJ2-1
TGCGCCAGCAGCCAAGATAAGGTGGCAGGGAACGAAAAACTGTTTTTT CASSQDKVAGNEKLFF - TRBV4-1 few TRBJ1-4
TGCGCCAGCAGCCAAGGAACAGGGCAATCGGGTGAGCAGTACTTC CASSQGTGQSGEQYF - TRBV4-3 few TRBJ2-7
TGTGCCAGCAGTGACTTCTCCTACAATGAGCAGTTCTTC CASSDFSYNEQFF - TRBV2 - TRBJ2-1
TGTGTCAGCTCACCAGAGCGGGAACTGACCGGTGGCTACACCTTC CVSSPERELTGGYTF - TRBV18 once TRBJ1-2
TGTGCCAGCAGTTATGCAGAAGGGTTCACTGAAGCTTTCTTT CASSYAEGFTEAFF - TRBV6-6 - TRBJ1-1
TGTGCCAGTAGACCTAGCGCAGCCACCGGGGAGCTGTTTTTT CASRPSAATGELFF - TRBV19 many TRBJ2-2
TGCAGTGCTAGGCCCAGGGGGACATACGAGCAGTACTTC CSARPRGTYEQYF TRBD1 TRBV20-1 few TRBJ2-7
TGTGCCAGCAGCCAAGTAGCGGGGGACACCGGGGAGCTGTTTTTT CASSQVAGDTGELFF TRBD2 TRBV4-2 many TRBJ2-2
TGTGCCAGCAGGCCTAGCGGGGGATCAGAGACCCAGTACTTC CASRPSGGSETQYF TRBD2 TRBV7-8 - TRBJ2-5
TGCAGTGCTAGACTACCCGTCTGGGATGAGCAATCCTTC CSARLPVWDEQSF - TRBV20-1 few TRBJ2-5
TGTGCCAGCAGTGGACTAGCGGGAGCGCAGTTCTTC CASSGLAGAQFF TRBD2 TRBV2 - TRBJ2-1
TGTGCCAGCAGCCCCCCCATAGCGGGAGCCTCCAAAAACATTCAGTACTTC CASSPPIAGASKNIQYF TRBD2 TRBV4-2 few TRBJ2-4
TGTGCCAGCAGCAATAGCAGGCTAGACTATGGCTACACCTTC CASSNSRLDYGYTF - TRBV21-1 - TRBJ1-2
TGCAGCGTGTCCCCTCTGGCGGCCAAAAACATTCAGTACTTC CSVSPLAAKNIQYF - TRBV29-1 few TRBJ2-4
TGTGCCAGCACCGCGGGACAAGGCTACGAGCAGTACTTC CASTAGQGYEQYF - TRBV21-1 - TRBJ2-7
TGTGCCAGCAGCCCCCACCGGGACTACCGCTACGAGCAGTACTTC CASSPHRDYRYEQYF TRBD2 TRBV7-2 - TRBJ2-7
TGTGCCTGGGACCGGGCCCTGGGAGAGACCCAGTACTTC CAWDRALGETQYF - TRBV30 few TRBJ2-5
TGCGCCAGCAGCTCGACAGGGGCCCCAATTTCACCCCTCCACTTT CASSSTGAPISPLHF TRBD1 TRBV5-1 few TRBJ1-6
TGTGCCAGCAGTGAAGCGCCAGGGACCCCCACTTTCTTT CASSEAPGTPTFF - TRBV2 - TRBJ1-1
TGTGCCATCAGTGATTTGGGAAAGGGGAACGGTGACACCATATATTTT CAISDLGKGNGDTIYF - TRBV10-3 few TRBJ1-3
TGTGCCAGCAGTTTGGTCCTCAAAAAACACATTCAGTACTTC CASSLVLKKHIQYF - TRBV28 - TRBJ2-4
TGTGCCAGCAGCGTAGGAGCGGGGGGGAACTACGAGCAGTACTTC CASSVGAGGNYEQYF TRBD2 TRBV9 - TRBJ2-7
TGTGCCAGCAGCGTAGAGGGAGGCAGGGGGTTGGGCGAGCAGTACTTC CASSVEGGRGLGEQYF - TRBV9 - TRBJ2-7
TGTGCCAGCAGAGTAGGAGGGGCCAAAAACATTCAGTACTTC CASRVGGAKNIQYF - TRBV13 - TRBJ2-4